A single sample is the source of the 13 T cell receptor beta chains below, sequenced in a study of T cell changes during pregnancy in multiple sclerosis. Profiling relied on immunoSEQ multiplex PCR, and the TCRdb table lists in-frame clones only, not all of them. In the table there are about 84,000 clones, around 94% of which are singletons. The source was peripheral blood, collected in the second trimester of pregnancy. These TCRs come from a female donor in good health, enrolled as a control in a pregnancy study.

CDR3 sequence: CASSLGSSYNSPLHF. The CDR3, as DNA: TGTGCCAGCAGCCTGGGCAGCTCCTATAATTCACCCCTCCACTTT. This chain uses TRBV4-2 with TRBJ1-6, with D hard to call. This CDR3 has 15 amino acids. Germline CDR1 is LGHNA and CDR2 is YNFKEQ. Trimming cost V 4 bases and J 0 bases, with 7 bases left between them.

The CDR3 DNA follows: TGTGCCAGCAGCGGGTCAACTGAAGCTTTCTTT. Its translation: CASSGSTEAFF. The chain couples TRBV28 to TRBJ1-1; D is unresolved. The CDR3 contains 11 residues. Germline V gives CDR1 MDHEN, CDR2 SYDVKM. Trimming shortened V by 6 bases and J by 5 bases, and 7 bases separated the two germline ends.

This chain links TRBV5-1 with TRBJ2-1; TRBD2 matches 8 bases. The germline gives CDR1 SGHRS, CDR2 YFSETQ. The CDR3 has 16 amino acids. The trim removed 0 bases at V and 6 bases at J, leaving 8 bases unmatched. CDR3 sequence (DNA): TGCGCCAGCAGCTTGGGTATCGGGGGGGCCCTCAATGAGCAGTTCTTC. Translation: CASSLGIGGALNEQFF. The variable domain in full, with the rest retrieved from reference TRBV5-1 and TRBJ2-1, is KAGVTQTPRYLIKTRGQQVTLSCSPISGHRSVSWYQQTPGQGLQFLFEYFSETQRNKGNFPGRFSGRQFSNSRSEMNVSTLELGDSALYLCASSLGIGGALNEQFFGPGTRLTVL.

The J gene is TRBJ2-7, the V gene TRBV6-5; 8 nucleotides align to TRBD2. V lost 2 bases to trimming and J lost 7 bases; unmatched junction nucleotides: 10. The CDR3 has 15 amino acids. In germline, CDR1 is MNHEY, CDR2 SVGAGI. The CDR3 nucleotides are TGTGCCAGCAGTTACGCGGCGGGGGGCACTTATGAGCAGTACTTC. Translation gives CASSYAAGGTYEQYF.

The V call is TRBV7-2, the J call TRBJ1-2; no clear D gene. V lost 4 bases, J lost 2 bases, and 17 bases lay in between. Germline lookup yields CDR1 SGHTA and CDR2 FQGNSA. The CDR3 contains 16 residues. The CDR3 loop is CASSSRTQEVNYGYTF. The CDR3 bases are TGTGCCAGCAGCTCTCGGACCCAGGAGGTGAACTATGGCTACACCTTC. The whole variable domain, filled in from reference TRBV7-2 and TRBJ1-2, reads GAGVSQSPSNKVTEKGKDVELRCDPISGHTALYWYRQSLGQGLEFLIYFQGNSAPDKSGLPSDRFSAERTGGSVSTLTIQRTQQEDSAVYLCASSSRTQEVNYGYTFGSGTRLTVV.

This chain connects TRBV29-1 to TRBJ1-4; 9 nucleotides match TRBD1. Germline CDR1 SQVTM, CDR2 ANQGSEA. The CDR3 spans 10 residues. V shed 7 bases and J 11 bases; nucleotides not matched to a gene: 2. CDR3: CSAGTGKLFF. Written as DNA, the CDR3 is TGCAGCGCCGGGACAGGGAAACTGTTTTTT.

V is TRBV5-1 and J is TRBJ2-3; 7 positions agree with TRBD2. Germline assignment: CDR1 SGHRS and CDR2 YFSETQ. The CDR3 is 15 residues long. J gave up 3 bases and V 1 base, and 5 bases lay outside the gene matches. CDR3 residues: CASSLRGDGTDTQYF. The CDR3 nucleotides read TGCGCCAGCAGCTTGCGGGGGGACGGAACAGATACGCAGTATTTT.

The chain combines TRBV5-6 with TRBJ1-2; 7 bases match TRBD1. V trimming: 0 bases; J trimming: 4 bases; junction bases outside the gene matches: 3. Germline-derived CDR1 and CDR2 are SGHDT and YYEEEE. This CDR3 contains 14 residues. CDR3 bases: TGTGCCAGCAGCTTGGTTTCAGGGGGCTATGGCTACACCTTC. It translates to CASSLVSGGYGYTF.

A remark on this clone: The same CDR3 also results from other DNA sequences found in this sample. The chain uses TRBV2 and TRBJ1-2; D is possibly TRBD1 (5 bases). Germline V lookup: CDR1 SNHLY, CDR2 FYNNEI. V was clipped by 8 bases and J by 0 bases, with 10 bases between them. This CDR3 region has 13 residues. The CDR3 DNA follows: TGTGCCAGCCGCAGGGACTCTAACTATGGCTACACCTTC. Protein product: CASRRDSNYGYTF.

The J gene is TRBJ1-4, the V gene TRBV5-1, with D tentatively TRBD1 (5 bases). V was cut by 4 bases and J by 7 bases, with 8 bases left in between. This CDR3 is 12 amino acids long. Germline V CDR1 and CDR2: SGHRS, YFSETQ. For the CDR3, the DNA is TGCGCCAGCAGCGAAACAGGTGAAAAACTGTTTTTT. Translating gives CASSETGEKLFF.

The chain carries TRBV28 and TRBJ1-5; no firm D call. This CDR3 spans 14 amino acids. CDR1 and CDR2 (germline): MDHEN, SYDVKM. Trimming took off 9 bases at V and 3 bases at J, with 15 bases between the two ends. The CDR3 bases are TGTGCCAGTGTTCTGCAGTCCCACAATCAGCCCCAGCATTTT. As protein: CASVLQSHNQPQHF. The variable domain in full, with the rest retrieved from reference TRBV28 and TRBJ1-5, is DVKVTQSSRYLVKRTGEKVFLECVQDMDHENMFWYRQDPGLGLRLIYFSYDVKMKEKGDIPEGYSVSREKKERFSLILESASTNQTSMYLCASVLQSHNQPQHFGDGTRLSIL.

This clone has only one observation. The gene calls are TRBV29-1 and TRBJ2-1; maybe TRBD1 (6 bases). Trimming cost V 6 bases and J 8 bases, with 23 bases left between them. Looked up from germline, CDR1 is SQVTM and CDR2 is ANQGSEA. The CDR3 extends over 15 amino acids. CDR3 in amino acids: CSVGRTVGDWDEQFF. CDR3 bases: TGCAGCGTCGGCAGGACAGTCGGCGATTGGGATGAGCAGTTCTTC.

J is TRBJ2-3 and V is TRBV6-1; D is unresolved. Deletions cut 5 bases from V and 2 bases from J, with 5 bases between. This CDR3 comprises 12 residues. CDR1 is MNHNS, CDR2 SASEGT, per germline. The CDR3 sequence: CASSLNTDTQYF. CDR3 sequence (DNA): TGTGCCAGCAGTCTTAACACAGATACGCAGTATTTT.